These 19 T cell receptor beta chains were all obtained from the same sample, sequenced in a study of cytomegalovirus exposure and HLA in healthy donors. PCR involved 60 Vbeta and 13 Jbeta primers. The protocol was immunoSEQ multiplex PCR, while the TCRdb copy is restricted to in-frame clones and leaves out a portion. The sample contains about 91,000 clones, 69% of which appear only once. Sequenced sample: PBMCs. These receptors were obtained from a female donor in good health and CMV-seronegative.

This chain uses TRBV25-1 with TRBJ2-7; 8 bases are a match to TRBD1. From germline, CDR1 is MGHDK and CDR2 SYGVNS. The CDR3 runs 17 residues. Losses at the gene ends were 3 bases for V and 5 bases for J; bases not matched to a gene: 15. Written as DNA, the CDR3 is TGTGCCAGCAGTGACCTCACAGGACAGGGCGTTTCCGACGAGCAGTACTTC. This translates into CASSDLTGQGVSDEQYF.

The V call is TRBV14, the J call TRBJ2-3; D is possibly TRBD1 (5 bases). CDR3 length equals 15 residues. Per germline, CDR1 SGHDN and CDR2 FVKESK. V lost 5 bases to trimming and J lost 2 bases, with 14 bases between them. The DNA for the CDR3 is TGTGCCAGCAGCAAACAGGCTCTTATCACAGATACGCAGTATTTT. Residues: CASSKQALITDTQYF.

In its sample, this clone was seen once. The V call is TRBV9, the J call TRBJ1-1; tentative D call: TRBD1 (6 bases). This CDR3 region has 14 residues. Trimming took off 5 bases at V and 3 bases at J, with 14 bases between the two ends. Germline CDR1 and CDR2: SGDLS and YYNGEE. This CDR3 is CASSTPGHYTEAFF. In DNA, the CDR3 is TGTGCCAGCAGTACCCCGGGACACTACACTGAAGCTTTCTTT.

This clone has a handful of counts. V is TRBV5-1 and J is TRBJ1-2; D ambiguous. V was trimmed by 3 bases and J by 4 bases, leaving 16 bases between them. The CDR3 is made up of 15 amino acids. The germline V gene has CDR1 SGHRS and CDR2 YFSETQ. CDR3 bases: TGCGCCAGCAGCTCACTATTTTCGGGGATCTATGGCTACACCTTC. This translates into CASSSLFSGIYGYTF.

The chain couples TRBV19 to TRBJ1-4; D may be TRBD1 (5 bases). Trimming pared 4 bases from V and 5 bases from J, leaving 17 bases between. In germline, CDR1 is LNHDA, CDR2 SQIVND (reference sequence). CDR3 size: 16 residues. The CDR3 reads CASSTPNRPGNEKLFF. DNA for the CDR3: TGTGCCAGTAGTACCCCCAACAGGCCGGGCAATGAAAAACTGTTTTTT.

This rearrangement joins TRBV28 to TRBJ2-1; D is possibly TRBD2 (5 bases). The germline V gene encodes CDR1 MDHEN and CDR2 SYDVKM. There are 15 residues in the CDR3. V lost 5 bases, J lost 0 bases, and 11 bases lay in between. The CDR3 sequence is CASSERRNSYNEQFF. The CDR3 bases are TGTGCCAGCAGTGAGCGGAGAAACTCCTACAATGAGCAGTTCTTC.

Here the CDR3 reads CASTPGTERNEQYF. The CDR3 nucleotides read TGTGCCAGCACCCCCGGGACTGAGAGAAACGAGCAGTACTTC. The chain carries TRBV6-5 and TRBJ2-7, with a tentative D call TRBD2 (6 bases). V lost 7 bases to trimming and J lost 5 bases, with 18 bases between them. Germline assignment: CDR1 MNHEY and CDR2 SVGAGI. This CDR3 is 14 amino acids long.

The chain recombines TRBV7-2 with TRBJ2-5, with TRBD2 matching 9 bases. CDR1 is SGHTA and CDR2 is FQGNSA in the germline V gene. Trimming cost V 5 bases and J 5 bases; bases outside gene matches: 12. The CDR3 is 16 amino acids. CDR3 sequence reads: CASSAISGTSMETQYF. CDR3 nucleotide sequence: TGTGCCAGCAGCGCGATTTCCGGGACTAGCATGGAGACCCAGTACTTC. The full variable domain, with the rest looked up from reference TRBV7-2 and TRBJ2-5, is GAGVSQSPSNKVTEKGKDVELRCDPISGHTALYWYRQSLGQGLEFLIYFQGNSAPDKSGLPSDRFSAERTGGSVSTLTIQRTQQEDSAVYLCASSAISGTSMETQYFGPGTRLLVL.

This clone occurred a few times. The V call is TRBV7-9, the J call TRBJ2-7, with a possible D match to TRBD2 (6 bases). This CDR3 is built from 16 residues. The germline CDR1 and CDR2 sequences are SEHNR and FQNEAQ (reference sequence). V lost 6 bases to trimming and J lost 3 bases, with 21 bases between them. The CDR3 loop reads CASSPLGQRVDYEQYF. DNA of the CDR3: TGTGCCAGCAGTCCCCTGGGGCAGCGGGTTGACTACGAGCAGTACTTC.

The CDR3: CASSLAEAGQFF. The DNA for the CDR3 is TGTGCCAGCAGCTTGGCAGAGGCCGGGCAGTTCTTC. V and J are TRBV5-5 and TRBJ2-1; D gene ambiguous. Trimming took off 0 bases at V and 12 bases at J, with 10 bases between the two ends. The CDR3 contains 12 residues. CDR1 is SGHKS, CDR2 YYEKEE, per germline (reference sequence).

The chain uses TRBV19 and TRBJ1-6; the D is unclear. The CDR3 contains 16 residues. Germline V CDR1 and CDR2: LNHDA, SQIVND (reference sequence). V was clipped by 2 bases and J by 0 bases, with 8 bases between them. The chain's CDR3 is CASSIQATSYNSPLHF. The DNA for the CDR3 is TGTGCCAGTAGTATACAAGCTACCTCCTATAATTCACCCCTCCACTTT.

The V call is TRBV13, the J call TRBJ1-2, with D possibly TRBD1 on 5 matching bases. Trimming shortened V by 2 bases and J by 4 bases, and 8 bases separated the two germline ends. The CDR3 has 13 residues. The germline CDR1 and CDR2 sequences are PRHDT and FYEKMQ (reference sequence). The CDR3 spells CASSLPTAYGYTF. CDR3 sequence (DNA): TGTGCCAGCAGCTTACCGACAGCCTATGGCTACACCTTC.

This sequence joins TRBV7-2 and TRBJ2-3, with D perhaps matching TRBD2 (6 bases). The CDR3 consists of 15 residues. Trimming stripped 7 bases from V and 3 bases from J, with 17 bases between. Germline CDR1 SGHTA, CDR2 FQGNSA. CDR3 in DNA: TGTGCCAGCACCCCCTTGAGCGGGCAGACAGATACGCAGTATTTT. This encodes CASTPLSGQTDTQYF.

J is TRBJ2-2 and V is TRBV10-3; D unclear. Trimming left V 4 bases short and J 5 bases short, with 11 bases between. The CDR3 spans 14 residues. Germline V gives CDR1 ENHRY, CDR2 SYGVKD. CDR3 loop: CAISGPPNTGELFF. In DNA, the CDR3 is TGTGCCATCAGTGGGCCCCCCAATACCGGGGAGCTGTTTTTT.

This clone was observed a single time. The CDR3 reads CASSLGRTARGEKLFF. The CDR3 region has the DNA TGTGCCAGCAGCTTAGGGCGGACAGCGCGGGGGGAAAAACTGTTTTTT. This chain connects TRBV11-3 to TRBJ1-4; perhaps TRBD1 as D (6 bases). Germline lookup yields CDR1 SGHNT and CDR2 YENEEA. V was pared by 1 base and J by 8 bases, with 17 bases between. The CDR3 is 16 residues long.

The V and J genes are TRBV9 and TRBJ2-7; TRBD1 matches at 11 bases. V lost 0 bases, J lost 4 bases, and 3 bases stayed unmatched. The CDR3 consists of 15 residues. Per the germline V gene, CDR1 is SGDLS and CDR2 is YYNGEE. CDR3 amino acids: CASSVGGTGGYEQYF. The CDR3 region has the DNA TGTGCCAGCAGCGTAGGCGGGACAGGGGGATACGAGCAGTACTTC.

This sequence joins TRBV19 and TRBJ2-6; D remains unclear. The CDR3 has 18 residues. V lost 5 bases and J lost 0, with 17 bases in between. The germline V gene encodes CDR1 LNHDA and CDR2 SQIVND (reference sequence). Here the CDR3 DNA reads TGTGCCAGTAGTCTAGGAATACACCCCAGCTCTGGGGCCAACGTCCTGACTTTC. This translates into CASSLGIHPSSGANVLTF. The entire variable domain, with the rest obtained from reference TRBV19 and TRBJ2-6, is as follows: DGGITQSPKYLFRKEGQNVTLSCEQNLNHDAMYWYRQDPGQGLRLIYYSQIVNDFQKGDIAEGYSVSREKKESFPLTVTSAQKNPTAFYLCASSLGIHPSSGANVLTFGAGSRLTVL.

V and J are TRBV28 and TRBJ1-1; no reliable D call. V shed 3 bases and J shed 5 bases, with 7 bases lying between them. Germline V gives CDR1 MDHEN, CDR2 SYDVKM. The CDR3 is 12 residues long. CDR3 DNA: TGTGCCAGCAGTTTCTTCAGGACTGAAGCTTTCTTT. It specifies CASSFFRTEAFF.

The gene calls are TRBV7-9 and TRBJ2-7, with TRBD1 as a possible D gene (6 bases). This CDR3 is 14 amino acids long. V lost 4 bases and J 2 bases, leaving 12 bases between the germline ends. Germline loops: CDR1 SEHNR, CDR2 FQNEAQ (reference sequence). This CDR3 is CASSWGAGAYEQYF. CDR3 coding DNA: TGTGCCAGCAGCTGGGGAGCAGGGGCCTACGAGCAGTACTTC.